Below are 24 T cell receptor beta chains sequenced from a single sample in a study of T cell changes during pregnancy in multiple sclerosis. Using immunoSEQ multiplex PCR, the repertoire was profiled, and TCRdb retains in-frame clones only, with some absent. The sample gives 75,000 to 95,000 clones, around 94% of which show up once; approximately 2% is in the top ten. The starting material was peripheral blood, obtained after pregnancy. The origin of the receptors is a female donor with multiple sclerosis, enrolled in a pregnancy study.

This chain uses TRBV10-3 with TRBJ1-3; D unresolved. CDR3 length: 16 residues. In germline, CDR1 is ENHRY, CDR2 SYGVKD. The germline V and J ends were trimmed by 7 bases and 0 bases, with 16 bases remaining between them. DNA of the CDR3: TGTGCCATCACCCCGGGTCCACTTACCTCTGGAAACACCATATATTTT. Translating gives CAITPGPLTSGNTIYF.

For the CDR3, the DNA is TGTGCCAGCAGCTTCGGGGGGGGCTGGGAAGGCTACACCTTC. It codes for CASSFGGGWEGYTF. V gene TRBV11-2 combines with J gene TRBJ1-2; perhaps TRBD1 as D (6 bases). Trimming stripped 3 bases from V and 8 bases from J, with 16 bases between. Germline V CDR1 and CDR2: SGHAT, FQNNGV. CDR3 length equals 14 residues.

The chain uses TRBV6-1 and TRBJ1-3; D is unclear. The ends were cut back, 5 bases at V and 9 bases at J, with 14 bases in the middle. Germline V gene data show CDR1 as MNHNS and CDR2 as SASEGT. This CDR3 has 13 amino acids. The CDR3 sequence is CASSSTVERTIYF. CDR3 sequence (DNA): TGTGCCAGCAGTTCGACGGTGGAGCGCACCATATATTTT.

CDR3 region: CASSPKTGHRAEQYF. The DNA for the CDR3 is TGTGCCAGCAGTCCAAAGACAGGGCATAGGGCCGAGCAGTACTTC. The rearrangement links TRBV6-5 to TRBJ2-7, with 7 bases lining up with TRBD1. The junction had 13 bases not matched to a gene; V was cut back by 5 bases and J by 6 bases. Germline CDR1 MNHEY, CDR2 SVGAGI. The CDR3 totals 15 residues.

This rearrangement joins TRBV5-4 to TRBJ1-1; possibly TRBD1 for D (5 bases). The germline gives CDR1 SGHNT, CDR2 YYREEE (reference sequence). The CDR3 consists of 12 residues. Trimming cost V 0 bases and J 11 bases, with 11 bases left between them. The CDR3 protein is CASSLGGIEAFF. The CDR3 DNA follows: TGTGCCAGCAGCTTGGGGGGCATAGAGGCTTTCTTT.

Details on this clone: This sample also contains other DNA sequences that code for the same CDR3. J is TRBJ1-1 and V is TRBV6-5; 7 bases are shared with TRBD1. Trimming removed 3 bases from V and 1 base from J; junction bases left unmatched: 2. Germline loops: CDR1 MNHEY, CDR2 SVGAGI. The CDR3 contains 14 residues. The CDR3 loop reads CASSYSGGNTEAFF. The CDR3 DNA sequence: TGTGCCAGCAGTTATTCAGGGGGGAACACTGAAGCTTTCTTT.

This chain links TRBV25-1 with TRBJ2-1; 11 positions agree with TRBD2. This CDR3 has 15 residues. Germline V gene lookup returns CDR1 MGHDK and CDR2 SYGVNS. V shed 4 bases and J 8 bases; nucleotides not matched to a gene: 7. The CDR3 sequence is CASSVAGGPGYEQFF. The CDR3 coding sequence is TGTGCCAGCAGTGTAGCGGGGGGGCCTGGGTATGAGCAGTTCTTC.

The rearrangement uses TRBV21-1 and TRBJ1-2; the D segment call TRBD1 is taken from the table without a DNA check. TRBV21-1 counts as a pseudogene. The CDR3 has 17 amino acids. CDR3 region: CASCSHRDREEGYGYTF. The CDR3 nucleotides are TGTGCCAGCTGTAGTCACCGGGACAGGGAAGAGGGCTATGGCTACACCTTC.

The chain uses TRBV10-3 and TRBJ2-7; D unresolved. Germline CDR1 is ENHRY and CDR2 is SYGVKD. Trimming took 10 bases from V and 3 from J, leaving 13 bases between them. The CDR3 consists of 12 residues. The CDR3 DNA sequence: TGTGCCACCCGACCGGCGGACTACGAGCAGTACTTC. Protein sequence: CATRPADYEQYF.

This rearrangement joins TRBV19 to TRBJ2-1; 7 nucleotides match TRBD1. V lost 3 bases and J lost 5; bases outside the gene matches: 10. This CDR3 is built from 16 residues. CDR1 is LNHDA, CDR2 SQIVND, per germline (reference sequence). The CDR3 coding sequence is TGTGCCAGTAGTATCTTAGGACAGGTCGCAAACAATGAGCAGTTCTTC. Translated, it gives CASSILGQVANNEQFF. Supplemented by reference TRBV19 and TRBJ2-1, the full variable domain reads DGGITQSPKYLFRKEGQNVTLSCEQNLNHDAMYWYRQDPGQGLRLIYYSQIVNDFQKGDIAEGYSVSREKKESFPLTVTSAQKNPTAFYLCASSILGQVANNEQFFGPGTRLTVL.

The J gene is TRBJ2-7, the V gene TRBV25-1; 8 bases align to TRBD1. The CDR3 spans 15 residues. J gave up 3 bases and V 1 base, and 5 bases lay outside the gene matches. The V gene's germline CDR1 is MGHDK and CDR2 SYGVNS. The CDR3 loop is CASSESDRVIYEQYF. The CDR3 DNA is TGTGCCAGCAGTGAATCGGACAGGGTGATCTACGAGCAGTACTTC.

The rearrangement uses TRBV6-5 and TRBJ2-1; D might be TRBD2 (5 bases). This CDR3 spans 14 amino acids. CDR1 and CDR2 from the germline V gene are MNHEY and SVGAGI. V dropped 4 bases and J dropped 6 bases, with 13 bases sitting between them. In DNA, the CDR3 is TGTGCCAGCAGTTTGGCCGGGGTCGGCAATGAGCAGTTCTTC. This sequence encodes CASSLAGVGNEQFF.

V gene TRBV1 combines with J gene TRBJ2-2; the table names TRBD2, a call not compared with the DNA. TRBV1 is flagged as a pseudogene. The CDR3 consists of 15 residues. CDR3 region: CTSSRRAANTGELFF. CDR3 DNA: TGCACCAGCAGCCGCCGAGCGGCGAACACCGGGGAGCTGTTTTTT.

The CDR3 spells CASSLQGSEQYF. DNA for the CDR3: TGTGCCAGCAGTTTACAGGGAAGCGAGCAGTACTTC. The chain employs TRBV7-7 and TRBJ2-7, with D tentatively TRBD1 (6 bases). This CDR3 region has 12 residues. Trimming left V 6 bases short and J 6 bases short, with 12 bases between. Looked up from germline, CDR1 is SSHAT and CDR2 is FNYEAQ (reference sequence). The complete variable domain, with remaining parts taken from reference TRBV7-7 and TRBJ2-7, reads GAGVSQSPRYKVTKRGQDVTLRCDPISSHATLYWYQQALGQGPEFLTYFNYEAQPDKSGLPSDRFSAERPEGSISTLTIQRTEQRDSAMYRCASSLQGSEQYFGPGTRLTVT.

This rearrangement joins TRBV5-8 to TRBJ2-7; D not resolved. V was clipped by 0 bases and J by 3 bases, with 10 bases between them. This CDR3 has 14 amino acids. Germline values: CDR1 SGHTS, CDR2 YDEGEE. CDR3 amino acids: CASSLDSPIYEQYF. The CDR3 DNA reads as TGTGCCAGCAGCTTGGACTCTCCCATCTACGAGCAGTACTTC.

J is TRBJ2-3 and V is TRBV11-1, with TRBD2 as a possible D gene (5 bases). This CDR3 spans 14 amino acids. V was pared by 0 bases and J by 2 bases, with 6 bases between. The germline CDR1 and CDR2 sequences are SGHAT and FQDESV (reference sequence). CDR3 DNA sequence: TGTGCCAGCAGCTTAGCGGGAGCCACAGATACGCAGTATTTT. Its translation is CASSLAGATDTQYF.

J is TRBJ2-5 and V is TRBV5-1; TRBD2 agrees at 12 bases. The CDR3 sequence is 17 residues long. V lost 3 bases to trimming and J lost 3 bases; unmatched junction nucleotides: 9. CDR1 SGHRS and CDR2 YFSETQ come from the germline V gene. The CDR3 DNA sequence: TGCGCCAGCAGCTCGGAAGGACTAGCGGGGTCAAAAGAGACCCAGTACTTC. Amino acid sequence: CASSSEGLAGSKETQYF.

The chain combines TRBV27 with TRBJ2-1; TRBD2 might be the D (7 bases). Trimming left V 3 bases short and J 3 bases short, with 15 bases between. The CDR3 length is 16 residues. Germline V gene data show CDR1 as MNHEY and CDR2 as SMNVEV (reference sequence). CDR3 DNA: TGTGCCAGCAGTTTGGGGGGGCTAGGGAACTACAATGAGCAGTTCTTC. Translation: CASSLGGLGNYNEQFF.

The CDR3 DNA is TGTGCCAGTAGTATAGCGGGAGGAGGGGAGACCCAGTACTTC. Encoded protein: CASSIAGGGETQYF. The chain uses TRBV19 and TRBJ2-5; TRBD2 matches 7 bases. Trimming cost V 1 base and J 5 bases; bases outside gene matches: 4. CDR3 length: 14 residues. The germline V gene encodes CDR1 LNHDA and CDR2 SQIVND (reference sequence).

This clone appeared once. This chain links TRBV7-2 with TRBJ1-1, with D possibly being TRBD1 (5 bases). This CDR3 has 14 amino acids. V was cut by 5 bases and J by 6 bases, with 16 bases left in between. Germline CDR1 SGHTA, CDR2 FQGNSA. Here the CDR3 reads CASSPPYRGAEAFF. CDR3 nucleotides: TGTGCCAGCAGCCCTCCGTACCGGGGGGCTGAAGCTTTCTTT.

This chain joins TRBV5-1 and TRBJ2-1; TRBD2 matches at 14 bases. The trim removed 4 bases at V and 6 bases at J, leaving 3 bases unmatched. Germline lookup yields CDR1 SGHRS and CDR2 YFSETQ. The CDR3 is 15 amino acids. CDR3 nucleotide sequence: TGCGCCAGCAGCATAGGACTAGCGGGAGGCAATGAGCAGTTCTTC. Its translation: CASSIGLAGGNEQFF.

The chain carries TRBV28 and TRBJ2-1; D is perhaps TRBD1 (6 bases). The V and J ends lost 6 bases and 1 base respectively, with 19 bases between them. The CDR3 has 17 residues. The germline V gene has CDR1 MDHEN and CDR2 SYDVKM. The CDR3 sequence: CASSYQGPSPSYNEQFF. CDR3 in DNA: TGTGCCAGCAGCTATCAGGGGCCCAGTCCTTCCTACAATGAGCAGTTCTTC.

The chain recombines TRBV19 with TRBJ1-1, with 8 positions matching TRBD1. This CDR3 spans 14 amino acids. The germline V gene has CDR1 LNHDA and CDR2 SQIVND (reference sequence). V lost 7 bases and J lost 5; bases outside the gene matches: 9. CDR3 residues: CASKFGQGETEAFF. The DNA of the CDR3 is TGTGCCAGTAAGTTCGGACAGGGAGAAACTGAAGCTTTCTTT.

CDR3 DNA sequence: TGTGCCAGCAGCTCAGAACGGGACAGGTCGAATGAGCAGTTCTTC. Encoded protein: CASSSERDRSNEQFF. This rearrangement joins TRBV11-2 to TRBJ2-1; 8 bases align to TRBD1. The CDR3 consists of 15 residues. With V trimmed by 4 bases and J by 7 bases, 9 bases remained unmatched. Germline V gene lookup returns CDR1 SGHAT and CDR2 FQNNGV.